One sample yielded the 5 T cell receptor beta chains listed below, sequenced in a study of T-cell reconstitution after alpha-beta-depleted transplantation in children. Unique molecular identifiers were used in preparing the TCRbeta library. Via MiXCR, TCRdb re-called the PCR reads, giving one row per CDR3 protein. This sample has 330,000 or so distinct CDR3 sequences; about a tenth occur once, and the top ten carry 2% to 2.5%. This sample comprised PBMCs from the stem cell graft donor, obtained from the stem cell graft. The receptors were gathered from a human donor who donated a stem cell graft to a child with acute lymphoblastic leukemia.

This chain connects TRBV5-1 to TRBJ2-7; 7 positions match TRBD1. This CDR3 is built from 14 residues. Germline V gene lookup returns CDR1 SGHRS and CDR2 YFSETQ. Trimming cost V 5 bases and J 0 bases; bases outside gene matches: 5. The CDR3 sequence: CASRPTGVSYEQYF. The CDR3 coding sequence is TGCGCCAGCAGACCTACAGGGGTCTCCTACGAGCAGTACTTC.

This clonotype was detected a few times. The V gene is TRBV7-8, the J gene TRBJ2-7, with D maybe TRBD1 (6 bases). V was trimmed by 5 bases and J by 5 bases, leaving 10 bases between them. Germline assignment: CDR1 SGHVS and CDR2 FQNEAQ. The CDR3 spans 12 residues. CDR3 loop: CASSPGGNEQYF. The DNA of the CDR3 is TGTGCCAGCAGCCCTGGGGGCAACGAGCAGTACTTC.

This clonotype was seen only a few times. The chain links TRBV5-1 to TRBJ2-2; 9 bases are shared with TRBD2. This CDR3 has 16 residues. Per the germline V gene, CDR1 is SGHRS and CDR2 is YFSETQ. The V gene end was trimmed by 2 bases and the J gene end by 5 bases; junction bases not matched to a gene: 7. CDR3 region: CASSFGGLALTGELFF. The CDR3 bases are TGCGCCAGCAGCTTCGGCGGACTAGCGTTGACCGGGGAGCTGTTTTTT.

This clonotype has more than one count but fewer than ten. The CDR3 reads CASSLERTRLSYEQYF. The CDR3 DNA is TGTGCCAGCAGCTTGGAACGGACTAGACTATCCTACGAGCAGTACTTC. The chain uses TRBV5-6 and TRBJ2-7; TRBD2 agrees at 7 bases. Germline assignment: CDR1 SGHDT and CDR2 YYEEEE. The CDR3 extends over 16 amino acids. V dropped 0 bases and J dropped 1; count of bases not matched to a gene: 7.

The chain links TRBV6-1 to TRBJ1-1; the D gene is possibly TRBD1 (5 bases). CDR3 length: 15 residues. Trimming took 8 bases from V and 1 from J, leaving 17 bases between them. Looked up from germline, CDR1 is MNHNS and CDR2 is SASEGT. The CDR3 loop reads CASLLTGQGNTEAFF. The CDR3 nucleotides are TGTGCCAGCCTCCTCACGGGGCAGGGGAACACTGAAGCTTTCTTT.